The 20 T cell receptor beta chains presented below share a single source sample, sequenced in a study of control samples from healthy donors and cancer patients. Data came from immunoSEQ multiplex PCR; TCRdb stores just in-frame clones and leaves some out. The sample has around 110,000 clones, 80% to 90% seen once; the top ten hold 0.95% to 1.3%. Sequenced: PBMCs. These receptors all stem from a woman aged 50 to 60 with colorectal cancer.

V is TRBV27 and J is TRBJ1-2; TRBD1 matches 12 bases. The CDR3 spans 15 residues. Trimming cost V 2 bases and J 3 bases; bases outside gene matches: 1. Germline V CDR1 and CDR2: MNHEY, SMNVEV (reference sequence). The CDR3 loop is CASSLGTGGYYGYTF. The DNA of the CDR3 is TGTGCCAGCAGTTTAGGGACAGGGGGCTACTATGGCTACACCTTC.

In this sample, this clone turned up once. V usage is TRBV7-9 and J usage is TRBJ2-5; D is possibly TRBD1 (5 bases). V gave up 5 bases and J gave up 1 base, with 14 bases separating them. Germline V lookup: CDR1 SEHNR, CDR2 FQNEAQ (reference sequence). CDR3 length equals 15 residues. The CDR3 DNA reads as TGTGCCAGCAGCCCATGGGGCCCAAGCCAAGAGACCCAGTACTTC. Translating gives CASSPWGPSQETQYF.

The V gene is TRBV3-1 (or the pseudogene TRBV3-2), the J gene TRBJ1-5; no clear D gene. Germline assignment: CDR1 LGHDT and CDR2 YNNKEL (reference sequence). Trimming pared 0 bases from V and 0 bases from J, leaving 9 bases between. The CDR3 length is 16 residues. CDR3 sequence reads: CASSQDSGGSNQPQHF. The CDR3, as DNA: TGTGCCAGCAGCCAAGATTCGGGCGGTAGCAATCAGCCCCAGCATTTT.

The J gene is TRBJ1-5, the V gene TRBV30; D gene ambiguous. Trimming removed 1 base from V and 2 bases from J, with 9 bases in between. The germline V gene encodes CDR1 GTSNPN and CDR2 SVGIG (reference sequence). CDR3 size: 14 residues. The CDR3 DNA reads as TGTGCCTGGAGTGGATTTACCGGCAATCAGCCCCAGCATTTT. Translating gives CAWSGFTGNQPQHF.

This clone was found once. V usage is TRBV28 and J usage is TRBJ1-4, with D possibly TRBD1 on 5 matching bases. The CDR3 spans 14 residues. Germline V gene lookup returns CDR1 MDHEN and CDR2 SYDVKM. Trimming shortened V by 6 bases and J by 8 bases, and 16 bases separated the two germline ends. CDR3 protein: CASRESDSGEKLFF. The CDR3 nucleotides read TGTGCCAGCAGGGAAAGTGACTCAGGGGAAAAACTGTTTTTT.

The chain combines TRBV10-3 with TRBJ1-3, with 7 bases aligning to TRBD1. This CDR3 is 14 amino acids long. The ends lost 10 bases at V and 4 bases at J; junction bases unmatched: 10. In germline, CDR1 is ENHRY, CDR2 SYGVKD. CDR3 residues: CATKTGEGGNTIYF. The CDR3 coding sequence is TGTGCCACAAAAACAGGGGAGGGAGGAAACACCATATATTTT.

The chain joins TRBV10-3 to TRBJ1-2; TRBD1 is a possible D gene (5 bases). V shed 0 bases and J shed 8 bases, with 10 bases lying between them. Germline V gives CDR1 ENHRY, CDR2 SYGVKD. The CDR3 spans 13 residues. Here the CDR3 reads CAISESQGGGYTF. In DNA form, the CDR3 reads TGTGCCATCAGTGAGTCCCAGGGAGGGGGCTACACCTTC.

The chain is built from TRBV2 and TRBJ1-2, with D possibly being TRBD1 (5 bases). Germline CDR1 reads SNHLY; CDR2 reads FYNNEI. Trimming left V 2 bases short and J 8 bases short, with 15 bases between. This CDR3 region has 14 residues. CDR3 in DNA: TGTGCCAGCAGTGAACGGGGCAGCTTAGACGGCTACACCTTC. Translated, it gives CASSERGSLDGYTF. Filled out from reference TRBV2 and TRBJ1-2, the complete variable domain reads EPEVTQTPSHQVTQMGQEVILRCVPISNHLYFYWYRQILGQKVEFLVSFYNNEISEKSEIFDDQFSVERPDGSNFTLKIRSTKLEDSAMYFCASSERGSLDGYTFGSGTRLTVV.

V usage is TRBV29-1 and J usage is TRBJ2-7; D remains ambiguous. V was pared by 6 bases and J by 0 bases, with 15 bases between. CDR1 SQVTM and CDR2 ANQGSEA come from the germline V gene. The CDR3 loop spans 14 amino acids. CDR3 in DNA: TGCAGCGTCTCTGAAAGGAGAGCCTCCTACGAGCAGTACTTC. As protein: CSVSERRASYEQYF.

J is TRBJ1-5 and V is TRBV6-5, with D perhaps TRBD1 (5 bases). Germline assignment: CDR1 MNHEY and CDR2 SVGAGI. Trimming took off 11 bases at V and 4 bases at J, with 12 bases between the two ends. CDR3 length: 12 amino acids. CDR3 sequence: CAEEGENQPQHF. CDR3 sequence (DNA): TGTGCCGAGGAAGGGGAGAATCAGCCCCAGCATTTT.

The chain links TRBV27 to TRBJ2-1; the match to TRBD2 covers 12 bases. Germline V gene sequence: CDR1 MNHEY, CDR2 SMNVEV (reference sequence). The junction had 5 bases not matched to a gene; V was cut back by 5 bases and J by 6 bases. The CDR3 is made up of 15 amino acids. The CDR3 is CASSVGLAGINEQFF. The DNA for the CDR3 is TGTGCCAGCAGTGTAGGACTAGCGGGGATCAATGAGCAGTTCTTC.

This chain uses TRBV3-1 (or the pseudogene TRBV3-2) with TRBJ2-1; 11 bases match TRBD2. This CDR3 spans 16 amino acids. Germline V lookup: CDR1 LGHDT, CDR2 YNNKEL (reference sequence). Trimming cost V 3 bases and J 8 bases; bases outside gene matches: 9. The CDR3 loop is CASSQLGTSGGDEQFF. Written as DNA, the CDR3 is TGTGCCAGCAGCCAGCTTGGGACTAGCGGCGGGGATGAGCAGTTCTTC.

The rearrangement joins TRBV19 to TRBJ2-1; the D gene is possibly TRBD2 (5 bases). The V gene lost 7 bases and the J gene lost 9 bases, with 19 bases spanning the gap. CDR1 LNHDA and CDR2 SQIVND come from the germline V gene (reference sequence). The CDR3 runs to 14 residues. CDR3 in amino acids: CASTLGFGMPEQFF. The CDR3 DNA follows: TGTGCCAGTACCCTTGGGTTCGGGATGCCTGAGCAGTTCTTC. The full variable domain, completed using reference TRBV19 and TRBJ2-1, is DGGITQSPKYLFRKEGQNVTLSCEQNLNHDAMYWYRQDPGQGLRLIYYSQIVNDFQKGDIAEGYSVSREKKESFPLTVTSAQKNPTAFYLCASTLGFGMPEQFFGPGTRLTVL.

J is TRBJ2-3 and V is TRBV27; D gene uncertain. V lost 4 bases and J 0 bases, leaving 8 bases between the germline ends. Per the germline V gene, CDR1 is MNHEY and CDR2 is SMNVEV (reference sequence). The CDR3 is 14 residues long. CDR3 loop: CASSSPLSTDTQYF. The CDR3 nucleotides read TGTGCCAGCAGTTCCCCCCTAAGCACAGATACGCAGTATTTT.

The CDR3 DNA reads TGCGCCAGCAGCTTTTCCAGGGAAACTGAAGCTTTCTTT. Translated, it gives CASSFSRETEAFF. The J gene is TRBJ1-1, the V gene TRBV5-1, with a possible D match to TRBD1 (5 bases). Germline lookup yields CDR1 SGHRS and CDR2 YFSETQ. The ends were cut back, 2 bases at V and 5 bases at J, with 10 bases in the middle. CDR3 size: 13 residues. Supplemented by reference TRBV5-1 and TRBJ1-1, the full variable domain reads KAGVTQTPRYLIKTRGQQVTLSCSPISGHRSVSWYQQTPGQGLQFLFEYFSETQRNKGNFPGRFSGRQFSNSRSEMNVSTLELGDSALYLCASSFSRETEAFFGQGTRLTVV.

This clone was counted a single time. The CDR3 bases are TGTGCCAGCAGCCGGGGTTTGGGGAACACTGAAGCTTTCTTT. Amino acids: CASSRGLGNTEAFF. The rearrangement joins TRBV3-1 (or the pseudogene TRBV3-2) to TRBJ1-1; D gene unclear. Germline CDR1 and CDR2: LGHDT and YNNKEL (reference sequence). The CDR3 length is 14 residues. V lost 4 bases and J lost 1, with 10 bases in between.

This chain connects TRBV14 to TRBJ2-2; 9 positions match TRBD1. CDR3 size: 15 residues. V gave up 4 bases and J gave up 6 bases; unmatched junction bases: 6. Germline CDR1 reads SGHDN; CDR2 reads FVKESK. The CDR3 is CASSRPGTGSGELFF. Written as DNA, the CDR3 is TGTGCCAGCAGCCGTCCCGGGACAGGGTCCGGGGAGCTGTTTTTT.

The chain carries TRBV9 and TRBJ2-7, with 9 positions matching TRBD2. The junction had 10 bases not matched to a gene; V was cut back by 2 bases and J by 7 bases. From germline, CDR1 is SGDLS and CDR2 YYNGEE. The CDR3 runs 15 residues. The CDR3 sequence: CASSVSGSSLREQYF. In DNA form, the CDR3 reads TGTGCCAGCAGCGTTAGCGGGAGTTCCTTAAGGGAGCAGTACTTC. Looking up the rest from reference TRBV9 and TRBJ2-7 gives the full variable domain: DSGVTQTPKHLITATGQRVTLRCSPRSGDLSVYWYQQSLDQGLQFLIQYYNGEERAKGNILERFSAQQFPDLHSELNLSSLELGDSALYFCASSVSGSSLREQYFGPGTRLTVT.

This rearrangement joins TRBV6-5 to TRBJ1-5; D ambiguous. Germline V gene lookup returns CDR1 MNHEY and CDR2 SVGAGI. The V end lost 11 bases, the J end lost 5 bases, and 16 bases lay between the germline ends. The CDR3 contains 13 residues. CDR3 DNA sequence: TGTGCCTCCTGGACTGCCGGCGATCAGCCCCAGCATTTT. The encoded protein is CASWTAGDQPQHF.

The CDR3 here is CASSLSLAGTATSGISYEQYF. As DNA, the CDR3 is TGTGCCAGCAGTTTATCCCTCGCCGGGACAGCCACTAGCGGGATCAGCTACGAGCAGTACTTC. The chain employs TRBV28 and TRBJ2-7, with 10 positions matching TRBD2. CDR1 is MDHEN and CDR2 is SYDVKM in the germline V gene. Trimming cost V 1 base and J 3 bases; bases outside gene matches: 21. The CDR3 length is 21 residues.